This T cell receptor beta chain was obtained from a study of T cell repertoires in cytomegalovirus infection. In TCRdb, the reads were re-called with MiXCR into one record per CDR3 protein. This sample yields about 230,000 distinct CDR3 sequences, of which over 20% are seen a single time; about 18% belongs to the top ten. The table lists this clonotype with many counts. This clonotype was sampled from a human donor in good health (CMV status not recorded). Some clones in this sample may be carry-over from other donors' samples. The sequenced sample consisted of CD8+ T cells from PBMCs.

CDR3 bases: TGTGCCAGCAGCCCCCGGGAGAGAAAGAAAGGCTATGGCTACACCTTC. Amino acid sequence: CASSPRERKKGYGYTF. The rearrangement uses TRBV7-9 and TRBJ1-2; D is uncertain. Trimming removed 5 bases from V and 4 bases from J, with 20 bases in between. Germline V gene sequence: CDR1 SEHNR, CDR2 FQNEAQ (reference sequence). This CDR3 is 16 amino acids long.